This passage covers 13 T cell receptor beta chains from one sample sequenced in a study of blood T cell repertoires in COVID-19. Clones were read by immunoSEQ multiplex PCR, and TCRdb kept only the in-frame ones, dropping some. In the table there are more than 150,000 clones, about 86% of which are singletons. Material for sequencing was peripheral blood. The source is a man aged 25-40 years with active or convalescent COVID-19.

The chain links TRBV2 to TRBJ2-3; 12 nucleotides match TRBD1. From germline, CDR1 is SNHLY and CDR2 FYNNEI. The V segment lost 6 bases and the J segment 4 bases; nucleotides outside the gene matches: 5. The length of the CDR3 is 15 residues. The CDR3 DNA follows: TGTGCCAGCAGCCTAAGGGACAGGGGGCCAGATACGCAGTATTTT. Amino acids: CASSLRDRGPDTQYF.

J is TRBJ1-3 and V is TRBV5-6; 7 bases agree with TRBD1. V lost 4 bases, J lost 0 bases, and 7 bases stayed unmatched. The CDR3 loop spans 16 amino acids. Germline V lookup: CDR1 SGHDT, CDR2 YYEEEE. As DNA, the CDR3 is TGTGCCAGCAGCGCGCGGACAGGTTACTCTGGAAACACCATATATTTT. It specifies CASSARTGYSGNTIYF.

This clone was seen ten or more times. As DNA, the CDR3 is TGTGCCAGCAGTGGGAGTCGCGAGCAGTACGTC. It specifies CASSGSREQYV. V gene TRBV2 combines with J gene TRBJ2-7; D is ambiguous. The CDR3 is made up of 11 amino acids. Trimming took off 4 bases at V and 6 bases at J, with 7 bases between the two ends. The V gene's germline CDR1 is SNHLY and CDR2 FYNNEI.

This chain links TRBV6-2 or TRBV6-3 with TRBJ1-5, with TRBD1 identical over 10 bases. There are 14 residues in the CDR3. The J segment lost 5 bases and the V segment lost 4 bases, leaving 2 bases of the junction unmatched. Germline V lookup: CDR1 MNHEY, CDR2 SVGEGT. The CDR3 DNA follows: TGTGCCAGCAGTTGGACAGGGGGAGATCAGCCCCAGCATTTT. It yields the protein CASSWTGGDQPQHF.

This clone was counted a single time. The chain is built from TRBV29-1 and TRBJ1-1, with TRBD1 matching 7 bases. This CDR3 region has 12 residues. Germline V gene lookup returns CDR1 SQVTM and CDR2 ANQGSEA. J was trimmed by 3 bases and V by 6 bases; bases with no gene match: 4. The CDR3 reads CSVQGGHTEAFF. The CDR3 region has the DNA TGCAGCGTCCAGGGGGGACACACTGAAGCTTTCTTT.

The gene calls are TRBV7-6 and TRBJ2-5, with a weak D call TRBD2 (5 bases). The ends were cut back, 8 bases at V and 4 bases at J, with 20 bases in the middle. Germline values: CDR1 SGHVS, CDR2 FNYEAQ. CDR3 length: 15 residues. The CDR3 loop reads CASASSPGSGETQYF. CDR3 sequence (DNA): TGTGCCAGCGCGTCTAGCCCGGGAAGTGGAGAGACCCAGTACTTC.

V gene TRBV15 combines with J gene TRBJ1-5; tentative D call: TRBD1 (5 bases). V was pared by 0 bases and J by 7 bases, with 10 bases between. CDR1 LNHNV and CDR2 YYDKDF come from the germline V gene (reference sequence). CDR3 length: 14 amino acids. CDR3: CATSRDRGGQPQHF. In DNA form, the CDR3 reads TGTGCCACCAGCAGAGATCGGGGGGGACAGCCCCAGCATTTT.

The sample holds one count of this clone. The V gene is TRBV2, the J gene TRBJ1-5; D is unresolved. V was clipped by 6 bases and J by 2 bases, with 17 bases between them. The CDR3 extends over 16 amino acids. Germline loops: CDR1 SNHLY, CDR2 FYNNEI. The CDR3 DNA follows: TGTGCCAGCAGGAGTGGCAGACCCCAGGGCAATCAGCCCCAGCATTTT. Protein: CASRSGRPQGNQPQHF.

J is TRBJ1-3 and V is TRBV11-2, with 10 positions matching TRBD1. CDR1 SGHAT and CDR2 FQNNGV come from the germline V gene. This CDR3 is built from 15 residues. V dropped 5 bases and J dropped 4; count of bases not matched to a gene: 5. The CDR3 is CASSTRTGGGNTIYF. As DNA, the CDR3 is TGTGCCAGCAGCACCCGGACAGGGGGGGGAAACACCATATATTTT.

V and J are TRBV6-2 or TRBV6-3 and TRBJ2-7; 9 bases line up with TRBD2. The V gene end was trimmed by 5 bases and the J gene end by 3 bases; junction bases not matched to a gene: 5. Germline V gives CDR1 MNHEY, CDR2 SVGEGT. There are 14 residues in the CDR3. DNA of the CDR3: TGTGCCAGCAGTCTAGCGGGGACTTTCTACGAGCAGTACTTC. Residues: CASSLAGTFYEQYF.

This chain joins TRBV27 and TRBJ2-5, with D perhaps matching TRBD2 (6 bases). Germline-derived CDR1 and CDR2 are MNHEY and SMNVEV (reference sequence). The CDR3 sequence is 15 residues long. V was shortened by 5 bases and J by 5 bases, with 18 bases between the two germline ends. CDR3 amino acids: CASSPRVTGRETQYF. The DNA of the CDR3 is TGTGCCAGCAGTCCCCGCGTTACGGGGAGGGAGACCCAGTACTTC.

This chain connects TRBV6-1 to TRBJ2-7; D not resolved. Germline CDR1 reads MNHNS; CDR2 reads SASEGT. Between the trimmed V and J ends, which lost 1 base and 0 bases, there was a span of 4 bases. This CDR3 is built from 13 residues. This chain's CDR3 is CASSEDSSYEQYV. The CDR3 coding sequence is TGTGCCAGCAGTGAAGACAGCTCCTACGAGCAGTACGTC.

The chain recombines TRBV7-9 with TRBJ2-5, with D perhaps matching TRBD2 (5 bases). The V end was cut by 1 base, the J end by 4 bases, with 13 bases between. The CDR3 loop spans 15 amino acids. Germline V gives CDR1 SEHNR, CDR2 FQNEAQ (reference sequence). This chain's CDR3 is CASSLVGGFGETQYF. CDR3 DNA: TGTGCCAGCAGCTTAGTCGGAGGATTCGGAGAGACCCAGTACTTC. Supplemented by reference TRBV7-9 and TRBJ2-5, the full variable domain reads DTGVSQNPRHKITKRGQNVTFRCDPISEHNRLYWYRQTLGQGPEFLTYFQNEAQLEKSRLLSDRFSAERPKGSFSTLEIQRTEQGDSAMYLCASSLVGGFGETQYFGPGTRLLVL.